Listed here are 15 T cell receptor beta chains from one sample, sequenced in a study of T cells in Graves' hyperthyroidism and ophthalmopathy (dated by TCRdb to about 2019). The protocol used for the library was multiplex PCR. The listed sequencing device is Illumina HiSeq 2000. The TCR beta CDR3 regions were amplified from RNA transcripts. The first round of RT-PCR for the TCR CDR3 was performed with the HTBI primer set and the Qiagen OneStep RT-PCR kit. The public sequencing data were trimmed at Q25 with fastp and processed into clonotypes with MiXCR by TCRdb, which kept only in-frame beta chains. A single entry per CDR3 protein holds the most common genes and DNA from its merged rows. The sample table contains approximately 270,000 distinct CDR3 sequences; only one count was recorded for less than 15% of them. Approximately 12% of the sample rests with the top ten. Sequenced material: blood. The receptors derive from a woman aged 35 to 49 with Graves' hyperthyroidism that later progressed to Graves' ophthalmopathy.

The chain recombines TRBV19 with TRBJ1-6; 9 bases match TRBD1. This CDR3 is built from 15 residues. Germline loops: CDR1 LNHDA, CDR2 SQIVND (reference sequence). The V segment lost 7 bases and the J segment 7 bases; nucleotides outside the gene matches: 8. The CDR3 DNA follows: TGTGCCAGTAAACAGGGGGCTCTCGGGAATTCACCCCTCCACTTT. This sequence encodes CASKQGALGNSPLHF.

This clonotype was detected a few times. The CDR3 DNA is TGCAGTGCTAGAGACTGGGACACTGAAGCTTTCTTT. Its protein product is CSARDWDTEAFF. This chain uses TRBV20-1 with TRBJ1-1; D remains ambiguous. CDR1 is DFQATT, CDR2 SNEGSKA, per germline (reference sequence). The V gene lost 0 bases and the J gene lost 3 bases, with 5 bases spanning the gap. CDR3 length: 12 residues.

Comments on this clonotype: A much larger clone sits a single nucleotide away, making a read error possible. The chain recombines TRBV6-2 or TRBV6-3 with TRBJ2-2; TRBD1 matches 9 bases. The CDR3 spans 13 residues. Germline values: CDR1 MNHEY, CDR2 SVGEGT. The CDR3 reads CASSWTGVGQLFF. CDR3 nucleotide sequence: TGTGCCAGCAGTTGGACAGGGGTCGGGCAGCTGTTTTTT.

This clonotype was picked up many times. V gene TRBV20-1 combines with J gene TRBJ2-2; D is perhaps TRBD2 (6 bases). The V end was cut by 1 base, the J end by 6 bases, with 12 bases between. Germline V CDR1 and CDR2: DFQATT, SNEGSKA (reference sequence). The CDR3 length is 14 residues. The CDR3 loop reads CSARALLASGELFF. In nucleotides, the CDR3 is TGCAGTGCTAGAGCACTCCTAGCGTCCGGGGAGCTGTTTTTT.

This clonotype was detected ten times or more. The V call is TRBV7-9, the J call TRBJ2-7, with D uncertain. The germline V gene has CDR1 SEHNR and CDR2 FQNEAQ (reference sequence). The ends were cut back, 0 bases at V and 3 bases at J, with 12 bases in the middle. This CDR3 contains 15 residues. CDR3 sequence: CASSLARSELYEQYF. The CDR3, as DNA: TGTGCCAGCAGCTTAGCACGGTCCGAGCTCTACGAGCAGTACTTC.

For this clonotype: Possible read error: a much larger clone is one base away. The V call is TRBV10-1, the J call TRBJ1-1, with D unclear. This CDR3 region has 13 residues. Germline loops: CDR1 WNHNN, CDR2 SYGVQD (reference sequence). CDR3 protein: CASRISKNTEVFF. The CDR3, as DNA: TGCGCCAGCAGAATTTCCAAGAACACTGAAGTTTTCTTT.

This clonotype was recorded many times. DNA of the CDR3: TGTGCCAGCAGCTCCCCTAGGGTGGAGTACGACACCGGGGAGCTGTTTTTT. Amino acid sequence: CASSSPRVEYDTGELFF. The V gene is TRBV11-2, the J gene TRBJ2-2; D is unresolved. Germline-derived CDR1 and CDR2 are SGHAT and FQNNGV. The length of the CDR3 is 17 residues. V lost 4 bases and J 3 bases, leaving 18 bases between the germline ends.

The rearrangement joins TRBV4-1 to TRBJ1-5; no firm D call. The germline V gene encodes CDR1 MGHRA and CDR2 YSYEKL. This CDR3 has 14 amino acids. The ends were cut back, 5 bases at V and 4 bases at J, with 12 bases in the middle. The CDR3 coding sequence is TGCGCCAGCAGCTTTAATTCAAAGAATCAGCCCCAGCATTTT. The encoded protein is CASSFNSKNQPQHF.

This clonotype was counted ten times or more. CDR3 amino acids: CASSSRGGAPRTGELFF. The CDR3, as DNA: TGTGCCAGCAGCTCCCGAGGTGGAGCGCCGCGCACCGGGGAGCTGTTTTTT. The chain recombines TRBV11-2 with TRBJ2-2, with D hard to call. Germline CDR1 reads SGHAT; CDR2 reads FQNNGV. Trimming removed 4 bases from V and 4 bases from J, with 19 bases in between. The CDR3 has 17 residues.

The chain links TRBV19 to TRBJ2-3; D gene ambiguous. Germline assignment: CDR1 LNHDA and CDR2 SQIVND (reference sequence). The CDR3 is made up of 14 amino acids. The germline V and J ends were trimmed by 2 bases and 1 base, with 7 bases remaining between them. The CDR3 DNA reads as TGTGCCAGTAGTATATTCCAGGGCACAGATACGCAGTATTTT. It is translated as CASSIFQGTDTQYF.

The chain joins TRBV5-4 to TRBJ2-1, with 7 positions matching TRBD2. V lost 0 bases, J lost 5 bases, and 8 bases stayed unmatched. Germline CDR1 reads SGHNT; CDR2 reads YYREEE (reference sequence). The CDR3 is 16 residues long. The CDR3 loop reads CASSLAGRGSNNEQFF. The CDR3 nucleotides read TGTGCCAGCAGCTTGGCCGGGCGCGGGAGTAACAATGAGCAGTTCTTC. The full variable domain, its missing parts supplied by reference TRBV5-4 and TRBJ2-1, is ETGVTQSPTHLIKTRGQQVTLRCSSQSGHNTVSWYQQALGQGPQFIFQYYREEENGRGNFPPRFSGLQFPNYSSELNVNALELDDSALYLCASSLAGRGSNNEQFFGPGTRLTVL.

There are many counts of this clonotype. This chain connects TRBV5-1 to TRBJ2-5; the D gene is possibly TRBD2 (6 bases). In germline, CDR1 is SGHRS, CDR2 YFSETQ. CDR3 size: 16 residues. Trimming shortened V by 0 bases and J by 1 base, and 13 bases separated the two germline ends. CDR3 amino acids: CASSLAPEGPQETQYF. DNA for the CDR3: TGCGCCAGCAGCTTGGCCCCGGAGGGCCCCCAAGAGACCCAGTACTTC.

About this clonotype itself: One junction end does not reproduce the germline sequence, and a read error may be involved. The chain has TRBV4-1 and TRBJ2-3; TRBD1 agrees at 7 bases. Germline V gene sequence: CDR1 MGHRA, CDR2 YSYEKL. This CDR3 comprises 11 residues. The CDR3 DNA follows: TGCGCCAACAGCCGTGGACAGGCGCAGTATTTT. Translating gives CANSRGQAQYF.

The sample holds many counts of this clonotype. V is TRBV7-9 and J is TRBJ1-1; D not resolved. CDR1 and CDR2 (germline): SEHNR, FQNEAQ (reference sequence). The CDR3 spans 18 residues. V was cut by 1 base and J by 1 base, with 19 bases left in between. The CDR3 region has the DNA TGTGCCAGCAGCTTAGAAGTTATCGGGAGACGAAGGAACACTGAAGCTTTCTTT. Its protein is CASSLEVIGRRRNTEAFF.

Only a few counts were recorded for this clonotype. The chain joins TRBV15 to TRBJ2-2; a weak D match, TRBD1 (5 bases). V was clipped by 5 bases and J by 0 bases, with 13 bases between them. The CDR3 sequence is 16 residues long. Germline assignment: CDR1 LNHNV and CDR2 YYDKDF (reference sequence). The CDR3 DNA follows: TGTGCCACCAGCGGGCGAACAGGCCCGAACACCGGGGAGCTGTTTTTT. Translation gives CATSGRTGPNTGELFF.